Listed here is a single TCR beta chain. The CDR3 runs to 13 residues. Germline CDR1 reads SGHDN; CDR2 reads FVKESK. Deletions cut 4 bases from V and 12 bases from J, with 16 bases between. This entry comes from a study of CD8+ T cells in alopecia areata. RNA extraction was followed by reverse transcription into cDNA, which acted as the sequencing template. Profiling relied on immunoSEQ multiplex PCR, and the TCRdb table lists in-frame clones only, not all of them. Among some 110,000 clones listed, 55% to 65% were seen once. This clonotype was sampled from a human donor in good health. The chain recombines TRBV14 with TRBJ2-1, with D perhaps TRBD1 or TRBD2 (5 bases each). Sequenced sample: CD4+ T cells sorted from blood. DNA of the CDR3: TGTGCCAGCAGCCGGGGGACGGCGAAAACGCAGTTCTTC. This gives the protein CASSRGTAKTQFF.